The clone carrying this T cell receptor beta chain was detected a few times. Antigen specificity is unknown. CDR3 length: 13 amino acids. Per germline, CDR1 GTSNPN and CDR2 SVGIG (reference sequence). With 8 bases removed from V and 10 bases from J, the gap between germline ends came to 18 bases. The data were taken from a study of blood T cells in healthy people across ages. Study details: T cells yielded about one barcoded beta molecule per two cells through template switching.

Sample-barcoded 5' priming and a J-beta primer mix drove a second PCR of roughly 7 to 11 cycles. Via MiXCR, TCRdb re-called the 5' RACE reads, giving one row per CDR3 protein. Among approximately 680,000 distinct CDR3 sequences listed, less than 40% were seen once. Study-wide results and caveats: Diversity figures derived from one million T cells were judged to underestimate the true value. Not knowing donor CMV status may have confounded expanded clonotype changes.

Source material: blood. The receptor was isolated from a woman aged 80 or older in good health. The chain employs TRBV30 and TRBJ1-6; TRBD1 might be the D (5 bases). The CDR3 DNA follows: TGTGCCGAAAAGGGGAGCAGTTTGTCACCCCTCCACTTT. Amino acids: CAEKGSSLSPLHF.